This TCR beta chain was found in a study of blood T cell repertoires in COVID-19. Across the study: The United States, Italy and Spain provided the acute and convalescent COVID-19 samples. Nucleic acid was either cDNA or gDNA, and it came from T cells, B-cell-depleted T cells, or PBMCs.

In the original workflow: Cell counts per sample came from amplifying reference gene primers. The repertoire was sequenced with immunoSEQ multiplex PCR; TCRdb's copy has only in-frame clones and lacks some. V and J calls and clone size are those listed in that table; D and trimming were worked out from the DNA. The sample includes around 70,000 clones, about 80% of them seen just once. The length of the CDR3 is 15 residues. Germline lookup yields CDR1 SGHKS and CDR2 YYEKEE (reference sequence). V shed 4 bases and J shed 7 bases, with 17 bases lying between them. This TCR came from a human donor in a cohort sampled during active COVID-19. The genes are TRBV5-5 and TRBJ1-4; tentatively, D is TRBD1 (5 bases). The sample taken for sequencing was peripheral blood. CDR3 region: CASSPGLSSSEKLFF. The DNA of the CDR3 is TGTGCCAGCAGCCCGGGACTGAGTTCCAGTGAAAAACTGTTTTTT.